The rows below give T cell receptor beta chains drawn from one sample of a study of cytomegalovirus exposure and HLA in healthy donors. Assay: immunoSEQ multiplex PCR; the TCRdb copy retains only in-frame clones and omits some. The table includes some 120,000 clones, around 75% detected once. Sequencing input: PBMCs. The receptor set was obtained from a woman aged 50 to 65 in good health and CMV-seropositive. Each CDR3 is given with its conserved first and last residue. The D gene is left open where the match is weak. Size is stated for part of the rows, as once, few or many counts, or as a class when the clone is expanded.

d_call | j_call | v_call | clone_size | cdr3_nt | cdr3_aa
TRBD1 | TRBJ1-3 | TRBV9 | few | TGTGCCAGCAGCGTAGACCCGACAGGGGGAGGAAACACCATATATTTT | CASSVDPTGGGNTIYF
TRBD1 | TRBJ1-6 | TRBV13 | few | TGTGCCAGCAGCTTAGGACAGGGGGATTCACCCCTCCACTTT | CASSLGQGDSPLHF
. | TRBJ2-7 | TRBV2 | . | TGTGCCAGCAGCGTGACTAGGACCGGGGCCTACGAGCAGTACTTC | CASSVTRTGAYEQYF
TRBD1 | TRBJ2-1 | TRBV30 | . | TGTGCCTGGATAGGACAGGGATCCAATGAGCAGTTCTTC | CAWIGQGSNEQFF
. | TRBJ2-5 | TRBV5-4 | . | TGTGCCAGCAGCTCGGCGGGGTCCGGGGAGACCCAGTACTTC | CASSSAGSGETQYF
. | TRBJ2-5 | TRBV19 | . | TGTGCCAGTAGTACGATGGGCTTACAAGAGACCCAGTACTTC | CASSTMGLQETQYF
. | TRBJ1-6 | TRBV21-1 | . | TGTGCCAGCAGACTCAATCCCGCTCTCCGAATAGACTCCTATAATTCACCCCTCCACTTT | CASRLNPALRIDSYNSPLHF
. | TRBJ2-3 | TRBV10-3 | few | TGTGCCATCAGGGAGACTAGTATCATTAATACGCAGTATTTT | CAIRETSIINTQYF
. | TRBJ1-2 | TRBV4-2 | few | TGTGCCAGCAGCCGGCGGGGGACCTGGGCCTCTATTTATGGCTACACCTTC | CASSRRGTWASIYGYTF
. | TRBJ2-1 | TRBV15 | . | TGTGCCACCAGCAGAGCCCCTAGCCGCTCCTACAATGAGCAGTTCTTC | CATSRAPSRSYNEQFF
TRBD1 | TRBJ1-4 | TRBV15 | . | TGTGCCACCAGCCGACTTCCGGGACAGGAAAGAGAAAAACTGTTTTTT | CATSRLPGQEREKLFF
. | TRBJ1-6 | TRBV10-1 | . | TGCGCCAGCAGGACTGTAACCTCCTATAATTCACCCCTCCACTTT | CASRTVTSYNSPLHF
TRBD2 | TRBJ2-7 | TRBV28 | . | TGTGCCAGCGGACTAGCTGCGGGAGAGCAGTACTTC | CASGLAAGEQYF
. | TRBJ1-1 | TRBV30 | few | TGTGCCTGGAGAAATACAGTAACTGAAGCTTTCTTT | CAWRNTVTEAFF
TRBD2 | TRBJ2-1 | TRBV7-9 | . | TGTGCCAGCAGCCCGGGACTAGCGGGCCTCCAACTCAATGAGCAGTTCTTC | CASSPGLAGLQLNEQFF
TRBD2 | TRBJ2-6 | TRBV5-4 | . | TGTGCCAGCAGCTTTTACTGGACTAGCGACCAAAGTTCAGGGGCCAACGTCCTGACTTTC | CASSFYWTSDQSSGANVLTF
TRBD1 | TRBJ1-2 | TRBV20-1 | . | TGCAGTGCCAAATCGGACAGGGTAGCCTTC | CSAKSDRVAF
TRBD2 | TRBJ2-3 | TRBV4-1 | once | TGCGCCAGCAGAGCGGGACTAGCGCTTGATACGCAGTATTTT | CASRAGLALDTQYF
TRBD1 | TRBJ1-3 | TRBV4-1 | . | TGCGCCAGCAGCCAAGGGATACCAGGGGGACTAAACACCATATATTTT | CASSQGIPGGLNTIYF
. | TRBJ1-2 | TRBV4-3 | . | TGCGCCAGCAGCCAAGGGACAGAGAGCTTCTATGGCTACACCTTC | CASSQGTESFYGYTF
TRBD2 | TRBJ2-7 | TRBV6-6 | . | TGTGCCAGCAGTCATTACGGGGGGGCTTTCTCCTACGAGCAGTACTTC | CASSHYGGAFSYEQYF
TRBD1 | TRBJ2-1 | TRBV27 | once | TGTGCCAGCAGTTCCCATGGGACAGACTACAATGAGCAGTTCTTC | CASSSHGTDYNEQFF
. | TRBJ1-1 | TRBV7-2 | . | TGTGCCAGCAGCTTAGGGGTGGGCAGGGGAAACACTGAAGCTTTCTTT | CASSLGVGRGNTEAFF
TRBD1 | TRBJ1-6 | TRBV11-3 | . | TGTGCCAGCAGCTTAGTGGACAGGCATTCACCCCTCCACTTT | CASSLVDRHSPLHF
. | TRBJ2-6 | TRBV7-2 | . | TGTGCCAGCAGCTTACGGAGGTCTGGGGCCAACGTCCTGACTTTC | CASSLRRSGANVLTF
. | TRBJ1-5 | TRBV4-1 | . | TGCGCCAGCAGCCCTTCACCTCCCCGACAGGATAGCAATCAGCCCCAGCATTTT | CASSPSPPRQDSNQPQHF
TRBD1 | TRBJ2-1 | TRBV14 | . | TGTGCCAGCAGCCCGAGGACAGGGAGAAACGAGCAGTTCTTC | CASSPRTGRNEQFF
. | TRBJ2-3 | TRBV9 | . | TGTGCCAGCAGCCCCCGCCGGGACTTCCCATCCACAGATACGCAGTATTTT | CASSPRRDFPSTDTQYF
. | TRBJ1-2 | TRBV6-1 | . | TGTGCCAGCAGTGAAACAGCCCCCCGGTACTATGGCTACACCTTC | CASSETAPRYYGYTF
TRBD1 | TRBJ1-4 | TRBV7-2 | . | TGTGCCAGCAGCTCACAGGGGGAAAAACTGTTTTTT | CASSSQGEKLFF
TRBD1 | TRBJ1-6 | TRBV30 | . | TGTGCCTGGAGTAAGGGCAGGGGGCGAGCACCCCTCCACTTT | CAWSKGRGRAPLHF
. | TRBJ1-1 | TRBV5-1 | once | TGCGCCAGCAGCACGGAGATAGGAGGCACTGAAGCTTTCTTT | CASSTEIGGTEAFF
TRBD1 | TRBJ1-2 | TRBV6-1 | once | TGTGCCAGCGGACAGGGAAGGATCGAACGCTATGGCTACACCTTC | CASGQGRIERYGYTF
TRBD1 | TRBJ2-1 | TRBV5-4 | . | TGTGCCAGCAGCTTGGTACAGGGGTACAATGAGCAGTTCTTC | CASSLVQGYNEQFF
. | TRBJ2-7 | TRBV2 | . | TGTGCCAGCAGTGAAGGTAGTAGCGAGTACTTC | CASSEGSSEYF
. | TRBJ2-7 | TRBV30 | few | TGTGCCTGGAGGGGCCCGGTCGGGAGATCCTACGAGCAGTACTTC | CAWRGPVGRSYEQYF
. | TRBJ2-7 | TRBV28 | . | TGTGCCAGCAGTTTAATTGGGAGGTTTCCCTCCTACGAGCAGTACTTC | CASSLIGRFPSYEQYF